This T cell receptor beta chain was identified in a study of blood T cell repertoires in COVID-19. Participants came from some 26 US areas, aged about 18 to 100 years. Cohort allocation depended upon clinical history that participants reported. The study recruited exposed participants who had met a COVID-19 case within 2 weeks before entry. This clone was counted a single time. TCRdb's table, derived via immunoSEQ multiplex PCR, lists solely in-frame clones and lacks some. The sample holds around 250,000 clones, about 87% seen once. Sequencing was carried out using PBMCs or T cells enriched from blood (not recorded which). The receptor's source is a middle-aged woman who had been exposed to COVID-19.

This CDR3 is CAWSVGTGIKTSNQPQHF. The CDR3 nucleotides read TGTGCCTGGAGTGTAGGGACAGGAATTAAGACCAGCAATCAGCCCCAGCATTTT. V gene TRBV30 combines with J gene TRBJ1-5; 8 bases match TRBD1. Germline CDR1 reads GTSNPN; CDR2 reads SVGIG (reference sequence). The trim removed 0 bases at V and 1 base at J, leaving 11 bases unmatched. This CDR3 has 18 residues.